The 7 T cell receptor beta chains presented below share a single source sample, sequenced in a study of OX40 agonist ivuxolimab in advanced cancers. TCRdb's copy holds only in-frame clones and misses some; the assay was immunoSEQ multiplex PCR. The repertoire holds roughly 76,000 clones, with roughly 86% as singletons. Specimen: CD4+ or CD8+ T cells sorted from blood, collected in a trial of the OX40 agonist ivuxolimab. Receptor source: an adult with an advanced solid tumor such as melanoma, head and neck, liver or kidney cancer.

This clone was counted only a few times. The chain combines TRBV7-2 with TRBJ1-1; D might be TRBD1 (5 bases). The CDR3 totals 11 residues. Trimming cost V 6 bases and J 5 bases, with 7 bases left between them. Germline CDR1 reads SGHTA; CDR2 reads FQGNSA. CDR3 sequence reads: CASRRQTEAFF. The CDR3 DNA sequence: TGTGCCAGCAGACGACAGACTGAAGCTTTCTTT.

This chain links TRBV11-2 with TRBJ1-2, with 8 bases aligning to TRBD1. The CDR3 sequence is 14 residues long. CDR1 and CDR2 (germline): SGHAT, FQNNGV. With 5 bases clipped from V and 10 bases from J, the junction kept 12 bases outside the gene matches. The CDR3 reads CASSGDRWGLTYTF. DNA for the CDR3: TGTGCCAGCAGCGGGGACAGGTGGGGATTGACCTACACCTTC.

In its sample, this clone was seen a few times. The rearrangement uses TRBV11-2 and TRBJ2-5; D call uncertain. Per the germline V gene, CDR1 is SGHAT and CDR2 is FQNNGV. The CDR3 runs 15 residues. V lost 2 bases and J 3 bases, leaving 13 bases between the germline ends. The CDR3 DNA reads TGTGCCAGCAGCTTATTAGTTCAAGTTAAAGAGACCCAGTACTTC. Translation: CASSLLVQVKETQYF.

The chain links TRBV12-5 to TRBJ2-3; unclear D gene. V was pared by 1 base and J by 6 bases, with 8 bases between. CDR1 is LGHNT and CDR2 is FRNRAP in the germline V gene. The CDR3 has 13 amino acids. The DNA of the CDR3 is TGTGCTAGTGGTTTGGATTCCGTGGATACGCAGTATTTT. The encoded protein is CASGLDSVDTQYF.

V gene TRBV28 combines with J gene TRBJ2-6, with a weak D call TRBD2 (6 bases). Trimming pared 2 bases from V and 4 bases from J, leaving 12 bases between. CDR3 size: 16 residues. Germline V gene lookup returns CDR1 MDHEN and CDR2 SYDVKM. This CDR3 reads CASSLGGGAGANVLTF. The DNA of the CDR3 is TGTGCCAGCAGTTTAGGAGGAGGGGCCGGGGCCAACGTCCTGACTTTC.

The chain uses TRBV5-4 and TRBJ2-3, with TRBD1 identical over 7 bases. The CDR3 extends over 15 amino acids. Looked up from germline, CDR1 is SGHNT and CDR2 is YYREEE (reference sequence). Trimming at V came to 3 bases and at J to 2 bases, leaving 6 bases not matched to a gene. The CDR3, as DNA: TGTGCCAGCAGCTACGGACAGGACGCCACAGATACGCAGTATTTT. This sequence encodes CASSYGQDATDTQYF.

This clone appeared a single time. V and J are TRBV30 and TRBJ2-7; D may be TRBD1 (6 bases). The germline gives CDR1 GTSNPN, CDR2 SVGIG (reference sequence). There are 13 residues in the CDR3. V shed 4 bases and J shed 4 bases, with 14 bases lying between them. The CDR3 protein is CAWNRESLYEQYF. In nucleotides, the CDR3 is TGTGCCTGGAACAGGGAGTCCTTGTACGAGCAGTACTTC.